This record looks at one TCR beta chain sequence and its context. Its antigen is currently unknown. Sequencing used immunoSEQ v3.0 at survey level. Sequencing targeted 40,000-50,000 T-cell genomes per sample. Sequencing was performed with immunoSEQ multiplex PCR; in TCRdb, only in-frame clones are kept and a portion is missing. The table records tens of thousands of clones, approximately 96% of them present only once. The record originates from a study of long-term antiretroviral therapy in people with HIV. Study-level findings and limits: Comparison with controls showed narrower CDR3 length ranges in HIV repertoires. Absence of data on ART adherence, viral resistance or therapy changes was noted.

With 3 bases clipped from V and 2 bases from J, the junction kept 6 bases outside the gene matches. Per the germline V gene, CDR1 is SQVTM and CDR2 is ANQGSEA. CDR3 length equals 15 residues. The TCR originated in a man younger than 40 with HIV. The rearrangement links TRBV29-1 to TRBJ2-3; 9 bases agree with TRBD2. The sample consisted of unsorted PBMCs, taken 6.6 years after starting antiretroviral therapy. The CDR3 protein is CSVDSLAGTTDTQYF. The CDR3 DNA follows: TGCAGCGTTGACTCTCTAGCGGGGACCACAGATACGCAGTATTTT.